These T cell receptor beta chains were read from a single sample in a study of T cell changes during pregnancy in multiple sclerosis. Produced via immunoSEQ multiplex PCR; TCRdb's table is partial and in-frame only. Seen here are around 56,000 clones, about 93% observed once, and the top ten hold approximately 2.8%. Sequences were derived from peripheral blood, sampled in the third trimester of pregnancy. Receptors originate from a female donor in good health, enrolled as a control in a pregnancy study. CDR3s include the opening cysteine and the closing phenylalanine or tryptophan. D genes are given only for firm matches. Clone size is shown for a subset of rows, as once, few, many or a class of expanded clone.

d_call | j_call | clone_size | v_call | cdr3_nt | cdr3_aa
TRBD2 | TRBJ2-1 | . | TRBV27 | TGTGCCAGCAGTTTATCGGGCGGGGGGATATACAATGAGCAGTTCTTC | CASSLSGGGIYNEQFF
. | TRBJ1-2 | . | TRBV2 | TGTGCCAGCAGTGAAGAGACAGTTGGCTATGGCTACACCTTC | CASSEETVGYGYTF
. | TRBJ2-1 | once | TRBV27 | TGTGCCAGCACTAATCTACAGGGTAGGTCCTACAATGAGCAGTTCTTC | CASTNLQGRSYNEQFF
TRBD1 | TRBJ2-7 | . | TRBV5-6 | TGTGCCAGCAGCCGACAGGGGGCCTACGAGCAGTACTTC | CASSRQGAYEQYF
. | TRBJ2-6 | once | TRBV19 | TGTGCCAGTAGTATAGGAGGGAAAGCTTACGGGGCCAACGTCCTGACTTTC | CASSIGGKAYGANVLTF
. | TRBJ2-3 | once | TRBV9 | TGTGCCAGCAGCGTTTCCTTACCCCGGGACTCCTACACAGATACGCAGTATTTT | CASSVSLPRDSYTDTQYF
TRBD1 | TRBJ2-7 | few | TRBV4-1 | TGCGCCAGCAGTCGGGACAGGGGGAACGGCGAGCAGTACTTC | CASSRDRGNGEQYF
. | TRBJ1-6 | . | TRBV28 | TGTGCCAGCAGCCGAAAACCAGGGGCGAATTCACCCCTCCACTTT | CASSRKPGANSPLHF
TRBD1 | TRBJ2-5 | . | TRBV2 | TGTGCCAGCAGCCCCGGGACAGGGGAGGAGACCCAGTACTTC | CASSPGTGEETQYF
TRBD2 | TRBJ2-1 | . | TRBV7-2 | TGTGCCAGCAGCTTCTTAGCGGGAGTAGCGGGGGAGCAGTTCTTC | CASSFLAGVAGEQFF
TRBD1 | TRBJ2-7 | . | TRBV5-6 | TGTGCCAGCAGGCCGATGGGCAGGGGGTCCTACGAGCAGTACTTC | CASRPMGRGSYEQYF
. | TRBJ2-1 | . | TRBV7-2 | TGTGCCAGCAGCTTTCGCCGGGACAATGAGCAGTTCTTC | CASSFRRDNEQFF
TRBD1 | TRBJ1-1 | once | TRBV11-2 | TGTGCCAGCAGCCTCCGACAGGGCACTGAAGCTTTCTTT | CASSLRQGTEAFF
TRBD2 | TRBJ2-5 | . | TRBV7-2 | TGTGCCAGCAGCTTAGGCGGGACTAGCGGGGGTGTCCAGTACTTC | CASSLGGTSGGVQYF
. | TRBJ2-1 | few | TRBV19 | TGTGCCAGTAGTATGGCGGATGAGCCCTACAATGAGCAGTTCTTC | CASSMADEPYNEQFF
TRBD1 | TRBJ1-3 | . | TRBV19 | TGTGCCAGTTACGGACAGGGGGCGACCTCTGGAAACACCATATATTTT | CASYGQGATSGNTIYF
. | TRBJ1-1 | . | TRBV7-2 | TGTGCCAGCAGCCCGCTAGGAGGTAGGAGCACTGAAGCTTTCTTT | CASSPLGGRSTEAFF
. | TRBJ2-3 | . | TRBV7-9 | TGTGCCAGCAGCTTAAGACCCCGCCTCACAGGGCCCCCAGATACGCAGTATTTT | CASSLRPRLTGPPDTQYF
TRBD1 | TRBJ2-1 | . | TRBV7-9 | TGTGCCAGCAGCCCCTTAGGGACAGGGGCCGGTGAGCAGTTCTTC | CASSPLGTGAGEQFF
. | TRBJ1-2 | . | TRBV7-6 | TGTGCCAGCAGCTATTCCTTGACTGGTGACGGGTCCTATGGCTACACCTTC | CASSYSLTGDGSYGYTF
TRBD1 | TRBJ2-5 | . | TRBV28 | TGTGCCAGCAGCCTGGGACAGCAAGAGACCCAGTACTTC | CASSLGQQETQYF
. | TRBJ1-4 | . | TRBV14 | TGTGCCAGCAGCCGCGCCCAGGGTGGTAATGAAAAACTGTTTTTT | CASSRAQGGNEKLFF
. | TRBJ2-3 | . | TRBV7-3 | TGTGCCAGCAGCACACAGGGTGGTAGAGCAGATACGCAGTATTTT | CASSTQGGRADTQYF
TRBD1 | TRBJ2-2 | . | TRBV19 | TGTGCCAGTAGTAAGTCCGGGACAGGATACGCGAACACCGGGGAGCTGTTTTTT | CASSKSGTGYANTGELFF
. | TRBJ1-1 | . | TRBV30 | TGTGCCTGGAGGTGGACATTGAACACTGAAGCTTTCTTT | CAWRWTLNTEAFF
. | TRBJ2-7 | . | TRBV12-5 | TGTGCTAGTGGTTCTTACAGGGCCAACTACGAGCAGTACTTC | CASGSYRANYEQYF
TRBD2 | TRBJ2-1 | . | TRBV10-3 | TGTGCCATCAGAGGAGCGGGGTTTAGGGATGAGCAGTTCTTC | CAIRGAGFRDEQFF
TRBD2 | TRBJ2-1 | . | TRBV7-7 | TGTGCTAGCAGCTTACTTAGCGGGGGGCCCAGTGAGCAGTTCTTC | CASSLLSGGPSEQFF
. | TRBJ2-7 | . | TRBV19 | TGTGCCAGTAGTATAACGGGCAGGGTCTACGAGCAGTACTTC | CASSITGRVYEQYF
. | TRBJ1-1 | . | TRBV7-3 | TGTGCCAGCGGATGGACAGTGAACACTGAAGCTTTCTTT | CASGWTVNTEAFF
TRBD2 | TRBJ2-2 | . | TRBV7-9 | TGTGCCAGCAGCCAGGGACTAGCGGGAGCCGGGGAGCTGTTTTTT | CASSQGLAGAGELFF
TRBD2 | TRBJ2-2 | . | TRBV4-2 | TGTGCCAGCAGCCCCCGGACTAGCGGGTCCACCGGGGAGCTGTTTTTT | CASSPRTSGSTGELFF
. | TRBJ2-2 | once | TRBV6-1 | TGTGCCAGCGAGCAGGGGAACACCGGGGAGCTGTTTTTT | CASEQGNTGELFF
. | TRBJ2-1 | . | TRBV27 | TGTGCCAGCAGTTGGAGGGGAAATGAGCAGTTCTTC | CASSWRGNEQFF
TRBD1 | TRBJ1-2 | . | TRBV6-4 | TGTGCCAGCACTACGGGTGGGCAGGGGGCTGCGAATGGCTACACCTTC | CASTTGGQGAANGYTF
. | TRBJ1-2 | . | TRBV19 | TGTGCCAGTAATGGAGGGCTATCTACGGGGCAGTATGGCTACACCTTC | CASNGGLSTGQYGYTF
. | TRBJ1-3 | few | TRBV14 | TGTGCCAGCAGTCTCTCAGAAGCGGACGCTTACCGGTCGGGGGTGAGAAACACCATATATTTT | CASSLSEADAYRSGVRNTIYF
. | TRBJ1-1 | . | TRBV6-6 | TGTGCCAGCAGTTACCCGGGAGCCGGGGGCACTGAAGCTTTCTTT | CASSYPGAGGTEAFF
TRBD1 | TRBJ1-2 | . | TRBV19 | TGTGCCAGTAGTATCGCCCCACAGGGGGCCCTAGACGGCTACACCTTC | CASSIAPQGALDGYTF
TRBD2 | TRBJ2-3 | . | TRBV19 | TGTGCCAGTACCATGGGGGGGTTGGGCACAGATACGCAGTATTTT | CASTMGGLGTDTQYF
TRBD1 | TRBJ2-3 | once | TRBV19 | TGTGCCAGTAGTAAAACCCGGGACAGGGGAACAGATACGCAGTATTTT | CASSKTRDRGTDTQYF
TRBD2 | TRBJ2-1 | . | TRBV7-9 | TGTGCCAGCAGCTTAGGGACTAGTTATTGGGGCAATGAGCAGTTCTTC | CASSLGTSYWGNEQFF
TRBD1 | TRBJ1-2 | . | TRBV13 | TGTGCCAGCAGCCAGGGGACAGGGGGCAACTATGGCTACACCTTC | CASSQGTGGNYGYTF
. | TRBJ1-4 | . | TRBV5-1 | TGCGCCAGCAGCTTGGCAGGACTCTCAACTAATGAAAAACTGTTTTTT | CASSLAGLSTNEKLFF
TRBD1 | TRBJ1-2 | . | TRBV6-5 | TGTGCCAGCACAAAAACTAGGGGGCGCGCTGATGGCTACACCTTC | CASTKTRGRADGYTF
. | TRBJ1-5 | . | TRBV10-3 | TGTGCCATCAGTGACCCGCCCGGGTCCAATCAGCCCCAGCATTTT | CAISDPPGSNQPQHF
. | TRBJ2-3 | . | TRBV7-9 | TGTGCCAGCAGCTTTAGCGGTTCTACAGATACGCAGTATTTT | CASSFSGSTDTQYF
. | TRBJ2-7 | . | TRBV10-2 | TGCGCCAGCAGTGAGTTACGACTAGATTTCTACGAGCAGTACTTC | CASSELRLDFYEQYF
TRBD1 | TRBJ2-1 | . | TRBV27 | TGTGCCAGCAGTTTGTCAAACAGGGGAGTACAGGGGTACAATGAGCAGTTCTTC | CASSLSNRGVQGYNEQFF
. | TRBJ2-7 | . | TRBV11-1 | TGTGCCAGCAGCCCCCTCGGGAGTAGCGACCACGAGCAGTACTTC | CASSPLGSSDHEQYF